Presented here are 24 T cell receptor beta chains from one specimen sequenced in a study of T cells after somatic rescue of genetic block. Generated by immunoSEQ multiplex PCR, the TCRdb table keeps only in-frame clones and is missing some. The data contain around 52,000 clones, about 96% of them singletons. Sequenced sample: peripheral blood mononuclear cells (PBMCs). The origin of the receptors is a child under two years old.

The CDR3 sequence is CASSQHTDTQYF. For the CDR3, the DNA is TGTGCCAGCAGCCAACACACAGATACGCAGTATTTT. The V gene is TRBV16, the J gene TRBJ2-3, with D unresolved. The CDR3 consists of 12 residues. Between the trimmed V and J ends, which lost 2 bases and 2 bases, there was a span of 2 bases. In germline, CDR1 is KGHSY, CDR2 FQNENV.

This clone was counted once. J is TRBJ1-2 and V is TRBV5-1; 9 bases map to TRBD1. The CDR3 is made up of 14 amino acids. J gave up 6 bases and V 7 bases, and 10 bases lay outside the gene matches. The germline CDR1 and CDR2 sequences are SGHRS and YFSETQ. Here the CDR3 reads CASRHGQGRDGYTF. Written as DNA, the CDR3 is TGCGCCAGCCGCCATGGACAGGGGAGGGATGGCTACACCTTC. The whole variable domain, remainder taken from reference TRBV5-1 and TRBJ1-2, is KAGVTQTPRYLIKTRGQQVTLSCSPISGHRSVSWYQQTPGQGLQFLFEYFSETQRNKGNFPGRFSGRQFSNSRSEMNVSTLELGDSALYLCASRHGQGRDGYTFGSGTRLTVV.

Here the CDR3 reads CASSRTGTAHNEQFF. CDR3 coding DNA: TGTGCCAGCAGCAGGACTGGAACTGCCCACAATGAGCAGTTCTTC. V usage is TRBV9 and J usage is TRBJ2-1; tentative D call: TRBD2 (5 bases). Trimming took off 4 bases at V and 5 bases at J, with 16 bases between the two ends. This CDR3 has 15 residues. The germline CDR1 and CDR2 sequences are SGDLS and YYNGEE.

This chain connects TRBV4-1 to TRBJ2-7; no clear D gene. This CDR3 has 13 residues. V was shortened by 8 bases and J by 5 bases, with 16 bases between the two germline ends. Germline-derived CDR1 and CDR2 are MGHRA and YSYEKL. The CDR3 protein is CASASGSRNEQYF. The CDR3 coding sequence is TGCGCCAGCGCCTCGGGTAGTAGGAACGAGCAGTACTTC.

This clone was counted once. The chain has TRBV9 and TRBJ2-6; unclear D gene. V was shortened by 4 bases and J by 0 bases, with 8 bases between the two germline ends. Germline lookup yields CDR1 SGDLS and CDR2 YYNGEE. The CDR3 sequence is 15 residues long. Here the CDR3 DNA reads TGTGCCAGCAGCCTCCGCCGCTCTGGGGCCAACGTCCTGACTTTC. This gives the protein CASSLRRSGANVLTF. The complete variable domain, with remaining parts taken from reference TRBV9 and TRBJ2-6, reads DSGVTQTPKHLITATGQRVTLRCSPRSGDLSVYWYQQSLDQGLQFLIQYYNGEERAKGNILERFSAQQFPDLHSELNLSSLELGDSALYFCASSLRRSGANVLTFGAGSRLTVL.

This sequence joins TRBV4-2 and TRBJ2-3; 12 nucleotides align to TRBD2. The CDR3 consists of 18 residues. The J segment lost 7 bases and the V segment lost 0 bases, leaving 11 bases of the junction unmatched. CDR1 and CDR2 (germline): LGHNA, YNFKEQ. The CDR3 DNA reads TGTGCCAGCAGCCAAGAGCCCCTGACTAGCGGGAGAGGAAATACGCAGTATTTT. This gives the protein CASSQEPLTSGRGNTQYF.

The chain is built from TRBV29-1 and TRBJ1-1; no reliable D call. Trimming stripped 2 bases from V and 4 bases from J, with 11 bases between. From germline, CDR1 is SQVTM and CDR2 ANQGSEA. The CDR3 extends over 13 amino acids. The CDR3 DNA sequence: TGCAGCGTTGAACCGGGCTACGGCACTGAAGCTTTCTTT. Protein sequence: CSVEPGYGTEAFF.

The gene calls are TRBV5-1 and TRBJ2-7; the match to TRBD1 covers 8 bases. Germline CDR1 and CDR2: SGHRS and YFSETQ. The CDR3 contains 14 residues. With 4 bases clipped from V and 2 bases from J, the junction kept 5 bases outside the gene matches. CDR3 sequence (DNA): TGCGCCAGCAGCCTATGGACAGGGACCTACGAGCAGTACTTC. Its protein is CASSLWTGTYEQYF.

This chain links TRBV2 with TRBJ1-4; a possible D gene is TRBD1 (5 bases). Germline V gene sequence: CDR1 SNHLY, CDR2 FYNNEI. This CDR3 is built from 14 residues. V lost 4 bases and J lost 0, with 6 bases in between. The CDR3 DNA reads as TGTGCCAGCAGTGGGGGGACAACTAATGAAAAACTGTTTTTT. Protein sequence: CASSGGTTNEKLFF.

The chain links TRBV2 to TRBJ2-3; tentatively, D is TRBD2 (5 bases). CDR1 SNHLY and CDR2 FYNNEI come from the germline V gene. The CDR3 extends over 16 amino acids. Deletions cut 5 bases from V and 7 bases from J, with 22 bases between. This chain's CDR3 is CASSPTPGGSTNTQYF. As DNA, the CDR3 is TGTGCCAGCAGTCCGACTCCGGGTGGGAGTACGAATACGCAGTATTTT.

For this clone: At one end, the junction sequence differs from germline, possibly due to a read error. This sample also contains other DNA sequences that code for the same CDR3. The V gene is TRBV7-2, the J gene TRBJ2-7; 12 bases fit TRBD2. The CDR3 spans 15 residues. Germline V gene data show CDR1 as SGHTA and CDR2 as FQGNSA. CDR3 sequence reads: CASSLAGGSSYEQYF. CDR3 bases: TGTGCCAGCAGCCTAGCGGGAGGGAGCTCCTACGAGCAGTACTTC.

The chain carries TRBV6-5 and TRBJ2-2; unclear D gene. Per germline, CDR1 MNHEY and CDR2 SVGAGI. The V and J ends lost 4 bases and 1 base respectively, with 1 base between them. The CDR3 covers 12 residues. CDR3 amino acids: CASSWNTGELFF. The CDR3 DNA sequence: TGTGCCAGCAGTTGGAACACCGGGGAGCTGTTTTTT.

The chain is built from TRBV21-1 and TRBJ1-5. TRBV21-1 represents a pseudogene. CDR3 length: 19 amino acids. In DNA form, the CDR3 reads TGTGCCAGCACCCCTTTTCCGAGAAGGGTGGGGTATAGCAATCAGCCCCAGCATTTT. Translation gives CASTPFPRRVGYSNQPQHF.

The chain recombines TRBV15 with TRBJ2-2, with 14 nucleotides matching TRBD2. The CDR3 sequence is 18 residues long. With 0 bases clipped from V and 4 bases from J, the junction kept 4 bases outside the gene matches. Germline V gene data show CDR1 as LNHNV and CDR2 as YYDKDF (reference sequence). The DNA for the CDR3 is TGTGCCACCAGCAGAGATCCCGGGACTAGCGGGAGCACCGGGGAGCTGTTTTTT. Its translation is CATSRDPGTSGSTGELFF. Full variable domain (remainder filled in from reference TRBV15 and TRBJ2-2): DAMVIQNPRYQVTQFGKPVTLSCSQTLNHNVMYWYQQKSSQAPKLLFHYYDKDFNNEADTPDNFQSRRPNTSFCFLDIRSPGLGDTAMYLCATSRDPGTSGSTGELFFGEGSRLTVL.

V gene TRBV7-2 combines with J gene TRBJ2-7; weak D call: TRBD2 (5 bases). From germline, CDR1 is SGHTA and CDR2 FQGNSA. The CDR3 runs to 14 residues. Trimming pared 4 bases from V and 2 bases from J, leaving 12 bases between. CDR3: CASSYSGSPYEQYF. DNA of the CDR3: TGTGCCAGCAGCTATTCGGGGAGTCCCTACGAGCAGTACTTC.

The chain employs TRBV18 and TRBJ2-1; 13 positions agree with TRBD2. There are 18 residues in the CDR3. Losses at the gene ends were 4 bases for V and 2 bases for J; bases not matched to a gene: 8. Germline assignment: CDR1 KGHSH and CDR2 LQKENI. The CDR3 loop is CASSLLGLAGAAYNEQFF. The DNA of the CDR3 is TGTGCCAGCTCACTATTAGGACTAGCGGGAGCGGCCTACAATGAGCAGTTCTTC.

This chain connects TRBV5-1 to TRBJ2-3; possibly TRBD1 or TRBD2 for D (5 bases each). The V gene's germline CDR1 is SGHRS and CDR2 YFSETQ. This CDR3 has 13 amino acids. Trimming removed 4 bases at V and 1 base at J, with 7 bases between. The DNA for the CDR3 is TGCGCCAGCAGCGGGGACGGCACAGATACGCAGTATTTT. Amino acids: CASSGDGTDTQYF.

The V and J genes are TRBV19 and TRBJ1-1, with a weak D call TRBD1 (5 bases). There are 13 residues in the CDR3. V was cut by 5 bases and J by 6 bases, with 13 bases left in between. In germline, CDR1 is LNHDA, CDR2 SQIVND (reference sequence). CDR3 loop: CASSVTRDSEAFF. In DNA form, the CDR3 reads TGTGCCAGTAGTGTCACCCGGGACTCTGAAGCTTTCTTT. Combining the CDR3 with reference TRBV19 and TRBJ1-1 gives the whole variable domain DGGITQSPKYLFRKEGQNVTLSCEQNLNHDAMYWYRQDPGQGLRLIYYSQIVNDFQKGDIAEGYSVSREKKESFPLTVTSAQKNPTAFYLCASSVTRDSEAFFGQGTRLTVV.

DNA for the CDR3: TGTGCCAGCAGCTTAGTGGCTAGCGGGAGCGAGCAGTACTTC. Its translation: CASSLVASGSEQYF. The genes are TRBV7-6 and TRBJ2-7, with 10 nucleotides matching TRBD2. The length of the CDR3 is 14 residues. J lost 6 bases, V lost 1 base, and 3 bases had no gene match. Germline V gene data show CDR1 as SGHVS and CDR2 as FNYEAQ.

The chain joins TRBV7-3 to TRBJ2-5; 7 positions agree with TRBD1. The V gene end was trimmed by 6 bases and the J gene end by 2 bases; junction bases not matched to a gene: 12. The CDR3 contains 16 residues. Per the germline V gene, CDR1 is SGHTA and CDR2 is FQGTGA. CDR3 nucleotides: TGTGCCAGCAGATCTATCGACAGGGCCCTACAAGAGACCCAGTACTTC. This translates into CASRSIDRALQETQYF.

The chain is built from TRBV6-5 and TRBJ2-3; TRBD2 aligns across 14 bases. Trimming at V came to 6 bases and at J to 4 bases, leaving 3 bases not matched to a gene. The germline V gene encodes CDR1 MNHEY and CDR2 SVGAGI. This CDR3 comprises 15 residues. CDR3 residues: CASRGLAGEPDTQYF. CDR3 DNA sequence: TGTGCCAGCAGGGGACTAGCGGGAGAGCCAGATACGCAGTATTTT.

This chain links TRBV28 with TRBJ2-3, with a weak D call TRBD2 (6 bases). Germline values: CDR1 MDHEN, CDR2 SYDVKM. With 3 bases removed from V and 0 bases from J, the gap between germline ends came to 7 bases. The CDR3 totals 14 residues. CDR3: CASSFGGSTDTQYF. The CDR3 DNA sequence: TGTGCCAGCAGTTTCGGAGGGAGCACAGATACGCAGTATTTT.

The table lists this clone with a count of one. V is TRBV6-5 and J is TRBJ1-4; D is unclear. Trimming pared 5 bases from V and 10 bases from J, leaving 11 bases between. The CDR3 is made up of 12 amino acids. Germline V gene sequence: CDR1 MNHEY, CDR2 SVGAGI. The CDR3 DNA reads TGTGCCAGCAGTCCCTTGTCCGGAAAACTGTTTTTT. Its translation is CASSPLSGKLFF.

The chain employs TRBV27 and TRBJ2-3; D is perhaps TRBD2 (7 bases). The germline V gene has CDR1 MNHEY and CDR2 SMNVEV (reference sequence). CDR3 length: 15 residues. The V end was cut by 3 bases, the J end by 5 bases, with 15 bases between. The CDR3 sequence is CASSLGWGGVDTQYF. CDR3 coding DNA: TGTGCCAGCAGTTTGGGGTGGGGGGGCGTAGATACGCAGTATTTT.